This TCR beta chain was sequenced for a study of cytomegalovirus exposure and HLA in healthy donors. CDR1 and CDR2 from the germline V gene are SGHVS and FNYEAQ. The V and J ends lost 0 bases and 1 base respectively, with 12 bases between them. The CDR3 covers 16 residues. Notes on this clone: Its antigen remains unknown.

PCR employed 60 Vbeta and 13 Jbeta primers. Some clones are missing from TCRdb's copy, which holds only in-frame ones; the method was immunoSEQ multiplex PCR. The repertoire consists of 140,000 to 150,000 clones, with just under 75% occurring once and the leading ten covering about 1.5%. General study findings and limits: Per published accounts, TCR beta sequences correctly predicted the HLA-A and HLA-B alleles of most subjects. Among donors in an Asian-associated ancestry cluster, a later analysis reportedly found fewer N-insertions than the approximately 670-donor mean. It was approximately 150 TCR beta chains that were listed as cytomegalovirus-associated. Presence/absence analyses rested on an assumption that sequencing depth was roughly uniform across donors.

The sequence came from a young woman in good health and CMV-seronegative. Sequenced input: PBMCs. The gene calls are TRBV7-6 and TRBJ1-1, with D possibly being TRBD1 (6 bases). CDR3 DNA: TGTGCCAGCAGCTTAGCGGAAGGGGGGGCGAACACTGAAGCTTTCTTT. Its translation: CASSLAEGGANTEAFF.